A single sample gave rise to the 18 T cell receptor beta chains below, sequenced in a study of control samples from healthy donors and cancer patients. Only in-frame clones appear in the TCRdb table, and some are missing; sequencing was by immunoSEQ multiplex PCR. Of around 72,000 clones in the sample, approximately 84% are singletons; the top ten hold about 14%. The source material was blood. These receptors were obtained from a man aged 50 or older in good health.

The chain carries TRBV19 and TRBJ2-2; D might be TRBD1 or TRBD2, each matching 5 bases. Between the trimmed V and J ends, which lost 5 bases and 5 bases, there was a span of 18 bases. This CDR3 comprises 16 residues. Looked up from germline, CDR1 is LNHDA and CDR2 is SQIVND (reference sequence). CDR3 bases: TGTGCCAGTAGTCCCGGGACCGAAGCGCTAACCGGGGAGCTGTTTTTT. Amino acid sequence: CASSPGTEALTGELFF.

The rearrangement uses TRBV19 and TRBJ2-1; D is possibly TRBD1 (5 bases). V lost 5 bases, J lost 4 bases, and 12 bases lay in between. The length of the CDR3 is 14 residues. CDR1 and CDR2 from the germline V gene are LNHDA and SQIVND (reference sequence). CDR3 residues: CASSLQRGYNEQFF. Here the CDR3 DNA reads TGTGCCAGTAGTCTACAAAGGGGTTACAATGAGCAGTTCTTC.

This chain links TRBV19 with TRBJ1-1, with 8 bases identical to TRBD1. The germline gives CDR1 LNHDA, CDR2 SQIVND (reference sequence). The CDR3 runs to 13 residues. V dropped 5 bases and J dropped 5; count of bases not matched to a gene: 4. The CDR3, as DNA: TGTGCCAGTAGTTGGCAGGGGGCGACTGAAGCTTTCTTT. It encodes CASSWQGATEAFF.

V and J are TRBV11-2 and TRBJ2-1; maybe TRBD2 (6 bases). The length of the CDR3 is 17 residues. With 1 base removed from V and 2 bases from J, the gap between germline ends came to 15 bases. Germline V CDR1 and CDR2: SGHAT, FQNNGV. This CDR3 reads CASSLVGGTATYNEQFF. In DNA form, the CDR3 reads TGTGCCAGCAGCTTAGTCGGAGGGACGGCCACCTACAATGAGCAGTTCTTC.

The gene calls are TRBV30 and TRBJ1-2; D remains ambiguous. Deletions cut 1 base from V and 4 bases from J, with 10 bases between. The CDR3 sequence is 13 residues long. Looked up from germline, CDR1 is GTSNPN and CDR2 is SVGIG (reference sequence). Written as DNA, the CDR3 is TGTGCCTGGAGTGGGGGTCGGCTCTATGGCTACACCTTC. It codes for CAWSGGRLYGYTF. Based on the CDR3 plus reference TRBV30 and TRBJ1-2, the full variable domain is SQTIHQWPATLVQPVGSPLSLECTVEGTSNPNLYWYRQAAGRGLQLLFYSVGIGQISSEVPQNLSASRPQDRQFILSSKKLLLSDSGFYLCAWSGGRLYGYTFGSGTRLTVV.

The CDR3 DNA reads as TGTGCCAGTAGTAAATCGGGACTAGCCGTAGCCGGGGAGCTGTTTTTT. Translation gives CASSKSGLAVAGELFF. The chain links TRBV19 to TRBJ2-2, with 9 positions matching TRBD2. V gave up 4 bases and J gave up 6 bases; unmatched junction bases: 9. Looked up from germline, CDR1 is LNHDA and CDR2 is SQIVND (reference sequence). The CDR3 totals 16 residues.

This clone appeared once. CDR3 residues: CASSIGQGANQPQHF. The CDR3 bases are TGTGCCAGCAGCATAGGACAGGGGGCGAATCAGCCCCAGCATTTT. The chain links TRBV7-8 to TRBJ1-5; TRBD1 agrees at 11 bases. The CDR3 contains 15 residues. Germline V gene sequence: CDR1 SGHVS, CDR2 FQNEAQ. Trimming removed 5 bases from V and 4 bases from J; junction bases left unmatched: 4.

The chain carries TRBV5-1 and TRBJ1-1; D is unresolved. Deletions cut 4 bases from V and 1 base from J, with 11 bases between. This CDR3 spans 14 amino acids. Germline lookup yields CDR1 SGHRS and CDR2 YFSETQ. The CDR3 reads CASSQMQENTEAFF. DNA for the CDR3: TGCGCCAGCAGCCAAATGCAAGAGAACACTGAAGCTTTCTTT.

V gene TRBV21-1 combines with J gene TRBJ2-7. TRBV21-1 is termed a pseudogene. CDR3 length equals 13 residues. The CDR3 here is CASSKEGFDEQYF. DNA of the CDR3: TGTGCCAGCAGCAAAGAAGGGTTCGACGAGCAGTACTTC.

The chain has TRBV30 and TRBJ2-1, with TRBD1 matching 9 bases. This CDR3 has 15 residues. The V gene end was trimmed by 2 bases and the J gene end by 3 bases; junction bases not matched to a gene: 5. The germline V gene has CDR1 GTSNPN and CDR2 SVGIG (reference sequence). CDR3 in amino acids: CAWSPGTGYYNEQFF. The CDR3, as DNA: TGTGCCTGGAGTCCAGGGACAGGGTACTACAATGAGCAGTTCTTC.

The chain links TRBV14 to TRBJ1-2; 8 bases align to TRBD1. This CDR3 is built from 12 residues. The V gene end was trimmed by 3 bases and the J gene end by 7 bases; junction bases not matched to a gene: 1. The germline CDR1 and CDR2 sequences are SGHDN and FVKESK. Here the CDR3 reads CASSQDRVGYTF. CDR3 in DNA: TGTGCCAGCAGCCAGGACAGGGTTGGCTACACCTTC.

The CDR3 DNA reads as TGCGCCAGCAGCCAAGTACTTATGAACACTGAAGCTTTCTTT. Translated: CASSQVLMNTEAFF. The chain employs TRBV4-3 and TRBJ1-1; no definite D call. Trimming removed 1 base from V and 0 bases from J, with 6 bases in between. Germline assignment: CDR1 LGHNA and CDR2 YSLEER. CDR3 length: 14 amino acids.

The V gene is TRBV6-5, the J gene TRBJ1-1; 7 bases fit TRBD1. V was pared by 6 bases and J by 8 bases, with 12 bases of the junction left unmatched. The CDR3 has 14 residues. Germline CDR1 is MNHEY and CDR2 is SVGAGI. The CDR3 sequence: CASSSGRGSVEAFF. The CDR3, as DNA: TGTGCCAGCAGCTCCGGCAGGGGGTCTGTGGAAGCTTTCTTT.

This chain links TRBV19 with TRBJ1-1; TRBD1 agrees at 11 bases. Germline assignment: CDR1 LNHDA and CDR2 SQIVND (reference sequence). The length of the CDR3 is 14 residues. V shed 3 bases, J shed 10 bases, and the junction held 7 bases outside the gene matches. CDR3 sequence (DNA): TGTGCCAGTAGTATCTTCGGACAGGGGGCTGGAGCTTTCTTT. This encodes CASSIFGQGAGAFF.

The rearrangement links TRBV28 to TRBJ1-2; D unclear. This CDR3 has 13 amino acids. Trimming pared 5 bases from V and 2 bases from J, leaving 9 bases between. Looked up from germline, CDR1 is MDHEN and CDR2 is SYDVKM. The CDR3 DNA is TGTGCCAGCAGTCTTAAATTCAACTATGGCTACACCTTC. It translates to CASSLKFNYGYTF.

V and J are TRBV19 and TRBJ1-4; D is undetermined. The ends were cut back, 1 base at V and 5 bases at J, with 8 bases in the middle. The CDR3 contains 14 residues. Germline CDR1 LNHDA, CDR2 SQIVND (reference sequence). In DNA form, the CDR3 reads TGTGCCAGTAGTATAGGATTGGAGAATGAAAAACTGTTTTTT. Translated: CASSIGLENEKLFF.

The chain joins TRBV2 to TRBJ1-5; 7 nucleotides agree with TRBD1. Trimming took 5 bases from V and 2 from J; bases not matched to a gene: 6. This CDR3 comprises 15 residues. Germline CDR1 and CDR2: SNHLY and FYNNEI. The CDR3 region is CASSFRQGGNQPQHF. The CDR3, as DNA: TGTGCCAGCAGTTTTCGACAGGGAGGCAATCAGCCCCAGCATTTT. Complete variable domain (other parts from reference TRBV2 and TRBJ1-5): EPEVTQTPSHQVTQMGQEVILRCVPISNHLYFYWYRQILGQKVEFLVSFYNNEISEKSEIFDDQFSVERPDGSNFTLKIRSTKLEDSAMYFCASSFRQGGNQPQHFGDGTRLSIL.

The J gene is TRBJ2-1, the V gene TRBV6-5; TRBD1 matches at 7 bases. The CDR3 is made up of 15 amino acids. V gave up 7 bases and J gave up 8 bases; unmatched junction bases: 14. Per germline, CDR1 MNHEY and CDR2 SVGAGI. The CDR3 sequence is CASKKTGAGQHEQFF. As DNA, the CDR3 is TGTGCCAGCAAGAAAACAGGGGCGGGTCAACATGAGCAGTTCTTC.